This T cell receptor (beta chain) was observed in a study of vaccination and CD4 T cells after COVID-19. Sequence data for DNA of cultured CD4+ T cells were generated by the Oncomine TCR Beta short-read assay. Each CDR3 protein is one row after TCRdb ran MiXCR on the PCR reads. The table has 3,000 or so distinct CDR3 sequences, 25% to 35% seen once. Treatment meaning: approximately 10-day PBMC culture with coronavirus spike peptide pools or control peptides (ViraFEST assay). According to the study, CD4+ T cells from the unexposed donor were gathered ahead of the COVID-19 pandemic (2011-2018). Germline CDR1 is GTSNPN and CDR2 is SVGIG (reference sequence). Germline trimming cut 6 bases from V and 2 bases from J; bases unmatched to any gene: 3. This CDR3 is 12 amino acids long. In this sample, this clonotype turned up a few times. Antigen: not known.

The sequenced sample consisted of CD4+ T cells from blood, cultured in vitro. The chain links TRBV30 to TRBJ1-2, with 7 bases fitting TRBD1. This TCR was sampled from a human donor in good health. The CDR3: CACGQENYGYTF. CDR3 coding DNA: TGTGCCTGTGGACAGGAGAACTATGGCTACACCTTC.